The 18 T cell receptor beta chains below come from one sample, sequenced in a study of shared clonotypes between healthy human individuals. Naive CD8 cells lacked CD45RO, underwent positive selection for CCR7 and left out terminally differentiated effector memory CD45RA+ cells. Sequencing used immunoSEQ multiplex PCR; TCRdb keeps in-frame clones, though not all of them. This table holds about 1,900,000 clones, approximately 94% found once. The sequenced material came from naive CD8+ T cells sorted from blood. The receptors shown here come from a man between 18 and 35 years old in good health.

With regard to this clone: The sample contains more than one DNA sequence encoding this CDR3. V is TRBV28 and J is TRBJ2-7; either TRBD1 or TRBD2 may supply D (5 bases each). V lost 3 bases to trimming and J lost 3 bases, with 12 bases between them. The V gene's germline CDR1 is MDHEN and CDR2 SYDVKM. The CDR3 is made up of 14 amino acids. In DNA form, the CDR3 reads TGTGCCAGCAGTTTCGGGACGGGAAGCTACGAGCAGTACTTC. Its translation is CASSFGTGSYEQYF.

The rearrangement links TRBV30 to TRBJ1-1, with D perhaps TRBD1 (5 bases). V gave up 3 bases and J gave up 1 base, with 9 bases separating them. The length of the CDR3 is 13 residues. The germline V gene has CDR1 GTSNPN and CDR2 SVGIG (reference sequence). As DNA, the CDR3 is TGTGCCTGGAGGGGCGGACAGAACACTGAAGCTTTCTTT. Protein product: CAWRGGQNTEAFF.

CDR3 protein: CASSLRTQDTQYF. The CDR3 DNA follows: TGTGCCAGCAGCCTCCGGACACAAGATACGCAGTATTTT. The chain links TRBV9 to TRBJ2-3, with D perhaps TRBD1 (5 bases). Trimming removed 4 bases at V and 5 bases at J, with 11 bases between. There are 13 residues in the CDR3. CDR1 is SGDLS, CDR2 YYNGEE, per germline.

V is TRBV5-1 and J is TRBJ1-5; TRBD1 aligns across 7 bases. The germline CDR1 and CDR2 sequences are SGHRS and YFSETQ. The J segment lost 3 bases and the V segment lost 0 bases, leaving 3 bases of the junction unmatched. The CDR3 is 15 amino acids. The CDR3 region is CASSLEGQYNQPQHF. CDR3 nucleotide sequence: TGCGCCAGCAGCTTGGAGGGACAGTACAATCAGCCCCAGCATTTT.

V is TRBV30 and J is TRBJ2-7, with 8 bases lining up with TRBD2. V shed 4 bases and J 6 bases; nucleotides not matched to a gene: 11. The CDR3 contains 14 residues. CDR1 and CDR2 from the germline V gene are GTSNPN and SVGIG (reference sequence). CDR3 sequence (DNA): TGTGCCTGGACCGCGGGACGGGGGGGGCCCGAGCAGTACTTC. Translation gives CAWTAGRGGPEQYF.

CDR3 protein: CAWRATDGYTF. The CDR3 DNA reads as TGTGCCTGGAGGGCCACGGATGGCTACACCTTC. This chain links TRBV30 with TRBJ1-2; D remains ambiguous. Deletions cut 3 bases from V and 6 bases from J, with 8 bases between. The length of the CDR3 is 11 residues. The germline gives CDR1 GTSNPN, CDR2 SVGIG (reference sequence).

Points on this clone: An end of the junction differs from the germline gene, which may be a read error. The chain uses TRBV4-1 and TRBJ1-2, with a possible D match to TRBD1 (5 bases). The CDR3 is 13 residues long. Germline V CDR1 and CDR2: MGHRA, YSYEKL. CDR3 in DNA: TGCGCCAGCACCCAAGCCGGGACGTATGGCTACACCTTC. This sequence encodes CASTQAGTYGYTF.

This chain connects TRBV4-1 to TRBJ2-3; perhaps TRBD1 as D (5 bases). The CDR3 covers 15 residues. The germline gives CDR1 MGHRA, CDR2 YSYEKL. V lost 7 bases and J 0 bases, leaving 14 bases between the germline ends. The CDR3, as DNA: TGCGCCAGCAACTACAGGTGGGGTAGCACAGATACGCAGTATTTT. It specifies CASNYRWGSTDTQYF.

The chain links TRBV19 to TRBJ2-2, with TRBD2 identical over 7 bases. Per the germline V gene, CDR1 is LNHDA and CDR2 is SQIVND (reference sequence). The CDR3 covers 14 residues. Losses at the gene ends were 5 bases for V and 6 bases for J; bases not matched to a gene: 6. This CDR3 is CASSPTSRAGELFF. The CDR3 nucleotides are TGTGCCAGTAGTCCGACTAGCCGGGCCGGGGAGCTGTTTTTT.

With respect to this clone: This CDR3 is also generated by other DNA sequences in the sample. The chain carries TRBV10-2 and TRBJ2-7; either TRBD1 or TRBD2 may fit D (7 bases each). Germline CDR1 reads WSHSY; CDR2 reads SAAADI. CDR3 size: 12 residues. Trimming stripped 7 bases from V and 7 bases from J, with 14 bases between. CDR3 sequence: CASKAGGVEQYF. The CDR3 region has the DNA TGCGCCAGCAAGGCAGGGGGGGTTGAGCAGTACTTC.

This rearrangement joins TRBV13 to TRBJ2-1; 8 nucleotides agree with TRBD2. J was trimmed by 3 bases and V by 4 bases; bases with no gene match: 8. CDR3 length: 16 residues. Germline lookup yields CDR1 PRHDT and CDR2 FYEKMQ (reference sequence). CDR3 DNA sequence: TGTGCCAGCAGCTCGCTCAGCGGGAGCCACTACAATGAGCAGTTCTTC. Amino acids: CASSSLSGSHYNEQFF.

This chain connects TRBV7-9 to TRBJ2-3; D is uncertain. The CDR3 is made up of 12 amino acids. Deletions cut 8 bases from V and 2 bases from J, with 8 bases between. CDR1 and CDR2 (germline): SEHNR, FQNEAQ (reference sequence). The CDR3 nucleotides are TGTGCCAGCCGGTTCGACACAGATACGCAGTATTTT. Its protein is CASRFDTDTQYF.

The chain links TRBV5-1 to TRBJ1-2; the D gene is possibly TRBD1 (6 bases). Germline CDR1 and CDR2: SGHRS and YFSETQ. V gave up 4 bases and J gave up 8 bases, with 15 bases separating them. The length of the CDR3 is 13 residues. CDR3 bases: TGCGCCAGCAGCCCCGGGGGCGACTTGGGCTACACCTTC. This codes for CASSPGGDLGYTF.

The chain employs TRBV27 and TRBJ2-1, with TRBD2 matching 10 bases. Germline loops: CDR1 MNHEY, CDR2 SMNVEV (reference sequence). Trimming took 6 bases from V and 8 from J; bases not matched to a gene: 10. The CDR3 covers 15 residues. In nucleotides, the CDR3 is TGTGCCAGCAGCTTTTTAGCGGGAGGTAACGATGAGCAGTTCTTC. Protein sequence: CASSFLAGGNDEQFF.

CDR3 nucleotides: TGTGCCAGCAGCTTAGAGACCCCGTTCGAGCAGTACTTC. Translation: CASSLETPFEQYF. The chain carries TRBV7-8 and TRBJ2-7; D not resolved. Looked up from germline, CDR1 is SGHVS and CDR2 is FQNEAQ. There are 13 residues in the CDR3. Trimming removed 1 base from V and 6 bases from J, with 10 bases in between.

The chain has TRBV14 and TRBJ2-7; no clear D. V dropped 1 base and J dropped 3 bases, with 13 bases sitting between them. CDR1 and CDR2 from the germline V gene are SGHDN and FVKESK. The CDR3 sequence is 15 residues long. The CDR3 DNA reads TGTGCCAGCAGCCAAGCAGTGGCGAGCATCTACGAGCAGTACTTC. It yields the protein CASSQAVASIYEQYF.

The chain employs TRBV6-5 and TRBJ1-1; 9 bases are shared with TRBD1. This CDR3 has 14 residues. In germline, CDR1 is MNHEY, CDR2 SVGAGI. The ends lost 6 bases at V and 1 base at J; junction bases unmatched: 3. DNA for the CDR3: TGTGCCAGCAGCACGGGACAGGGGAACACTGAAGCTTTCTTT. It is translated as CASSTGQGNTEAFF.

Details on this clone: The identical CDR3 is also encoded by other nucleotide sequences in the sample. This chain uses TRBV9 with TRBJ2-3; D unresolved. The CDR3 contains 13 residues. V shed 0 bases and J shed 2 bases, with 4 bases lying between them. Germline V gives CDR1 SGDLS, CDR2 YYNGEE. The CDR3 nucleotides are TGTGCCAGCAGCGTAGCAACCACAGATACGCAGTATTTT. Translated: CASSVATTDTQYF. Full variable domain (remainder filled in from reference TRBV9 and TRBJ2-3): DSGVTQTPKHLITATGQRVTLRCSPRSGDLSVYWYQQSLDQGLQFLIQYYNGEERAKGNILERFSAQQFPDLHSELNLSSLELGDSALYFCASSVATTDTQYFGPGTRLTVL.